These 25 T cell receptor beta chains originate from one sample sequenced in a study of PD-1 blockade in classical Hodgkin lymphoma. Repertoires were generated with immunoSEQ multiplex PCR, while TCRdb's copy carries only in-frame clones and drops some. The sample lists about 29,000 clones; 78% were seen once. Each patient relapsed following autologous stem cell transplantation, and prior brentuximab vedotin exposure differed. The specimen comprised peripheral blood mononuclear cells (PBMCs), sampled before the second cycle of nivolumab. These receptors originate from a human donor with classical Hodgkin lymphoma.

The chain carries TRBV9 and TRBJ1-3; the D is unclear. The germline gives CDR1 SGDLS, CDR2 YYNGEE. V gave up 2 bases and J gave up 3 bases, with 9 bases separating them. The CDR3 length is 14 residues. The DNA for the CDR3 is TGTGCCAGCAGCGTCGGAACCCTTGGAAACACCATATATTTT. It codes for CASSVGTLGNTIYF. The full variable domain, rest sourced from reference TRBV9 and TRBJ1-3, is DSGVTQTPKHLITATGQRVTLRCSPRSGDLSVYWYQQSLDQGLQFLIQYYNGEERAKGNILERFSAQQFPDLHSELNLSSLELGDSALYFCASSVGTLGNTIYFGEGSWLTVV.

This clone was seen only a few times. The V and J genes are TRBV19 and TRBJ1-6, with a possible D match to TRBD1 (5 bases). Trimming took 4 bases from V and 13 from J, leaving 20 bases between them. Germline CDR1 reads LNHDA; CDR2 reads SQIVND (reference sequence). The CDR3 is 15 residues long. The CDR3 region has the DNA TGTGCCAGTAGTACACTTTCTGACAGTCCGCCTCCCCTCCACTTT. It translates to CASSTLSDSPPPLHF.

This chain uses TRBV19 with TRBJ2-1, with a weak D call TRBD1 (6 bases). CDR1 and CDR2 (germline): LNHDA, SQIVND (reference sequence). V lost 4 bases and J lost 8, with 12 bases in between. CDR3 length: 13 residues. This CDR3 is CASSTGVRDEQFF. CDR3 coding DNA: TGTGCCAGTAGTACAGGGGTGCGCGATGAGCAGTTCTTC.

The chain has TRBV6-5 and TRBJ2-7, with 7 bases aligning to TRBD1. CDR3 length: 14 residues. J lost 4 bases, V lost 6 bases, and 9 bases had no gene match. CDR1 and CDR2 from the germline V gene are MNHEY and SVGAGI. The CDR3 DNA reads TGTGCCAGCAGACAGACAGGGTCCGGATACGAGCAGTACTTC. Its protein is CASRQTGSGYEQYF.

This clone was counted only a few times. This rearrangement joins TRBV7-9 to TRBJ1-1; 8 positions match TRBD1. This CDR3 contains 13 residues. Germline trimming cut 3 bases from V and 7 bases from J; bases unmatched to any gene: 4. Germline values: CDR1 SEHNR, CDR2 FQNEAQ (reference sequence). The CDR3 DNA follows: TGTGCCAGCAGCTTCCCTGACAGGGGTGAAGCTTTCTTT. Its translation is CASSFPDRGEAFF. Full variable domain (rest looked up from reference TRBV7-9 and TRBJ1-1): DTGVSQNPRHKITKRGQNVTFRCDPISEHNRLYWYRQTLGQGPEFLTYFQNEAQLEKSRLLSDRFSAERPKGSFSTLEIQRTEQGDSAMYLCASSFPDRGEAFFGQGTRLTVV.

V usage is TRBV4-3 and J usage is TRBJ2-3, with D perhaps given as TRBD1 or TRBD2 (5 bases each). Trimming took 1 base from V and 6 from J, leaving 14 bases between them. CDR1 and CDR2 from the germline V gene are LGHNA and YSLEER. The CDR3 is made up of 15 amino acids. CDR3 DNA sequence: TGCGCCAGCAGCCAAGCGCTAGTCGGGGCGGATACGCAGTATTTT. Its protein is CASSQALVGADTQYF.

This chain connects TRBV10-3 to TRBJ2-5, with 9 bases lining up with TRBD2. With 0 bases clipped from V and 7 bases from J, the junction kept 15 bases outside the gene matches. The CDR3 loop spans 18 amino acids. The germline gives CDR1 ENHRY, CDR2 SYGVKD. The CDR3 region is CAISESEGRGGASATQYF. The CDR3 DNA follows: TGTGCCATCAGTGAGTCCGAGGGGCGCGGGGGGGCATCCGCGACCCAGTACTTC.

This chain links TRBV28 with TRBJ2-1; D gene uncertain. Trimming cost V 0 bases and J 5 bases, with 11 bases left between them. The CDR3 is made up of 15 amino acids. Germline loops: CDR1 MDHEN, CDR2 SYDVKM. In DNA, the CDR3 is TGTGCCAGCAGTTTATGGTCTAATTCAAACAATGAGCAGTTCTTC. Amino acids: CASSLWSNSNNEQFF.

This sequence joins TRBV2 and TRBJ2-5, with TRBD1 matching over 9 bases. The CDR3 is 14 amino acids. Germline V lookup: CDR1 SNHLY, CDR2 FYNNEI. The V and J ends lost 7 bases and 0 bases, in that order; junction bases with no gene match: 3. The CDR3 DNA follows: TGTGCCAGCACGCGACAGGGGGACCAAGAGACCCAGTACTTC. Protein product: CASTRQGDQETQYF. The full variable domain, completed using reference TRBV2 and TRBJ2-5, is EPEVTQTPSHQVTQMGQEVILRCVPISNHLYFYWYRQILGQKVEFLVSFYNNEISEKSEIFDDQFSVERPDGSNFTLKIRSTKLEDSAMYFCASTRQGDQETQYFGPGTRLLVL.

V gene TRBV6-6 combines with J gene TRBJ2-3; D not certain. The CDR3 sequence is 13 residues long. V was shortened by 5 bases and J by 5 bases, with 11 bases between the two germline ends. CDR1 is MNHNY and CDR2 is SVGAGI in the germline V gene (reference sequence). The CDR3 DNA reads as TGTGCCAGCAGTACCCGACCCCGAGATACGCAGTATTTT. It specifies CASSTRPRDTQYF.

The chain couples TRBV11-3 to TRBJ2-2; the D gene is possibly TRBD1 (6 bases). Germline CDR1 and CDR2: SGHNT and YENEEA. The V and J ends lost 5 bases and 4 bases respectively, with 17 bases between them. CDR3 length: 16 residues. CDR3 residues: CASSPKPGAATGELFF. In DNA form, the CDR3 reads TGTGCCAGCAGCCCAAAGCCAGGGGCGGCCACCGGGGAGCTGTTTTTT.

The chain links TRBV7-3 to TRBJ2-7, with 11 bases matching TRBD2. Germline loops: CDR1 SGHTA, CDR2 FQGTGA. This CDR3 has 16 residues. With V trimmed by 0 bases and J by 2 bases, 3 bases remained unmatched. CDR3 loop: CASSLTATSGAYEQYF. CDR3 bases: TGTGCCAGCAGCTTAACAGCGACTAGCGGGGCCTACGAGCAGTACTTC.

This chain uses TRBV7-2 with TRBJ2-6; D ambiguous. With 1 base removed from V and 2 bases from J, the gap between germline ends came to 3 bases. Germline V gene sequence: CDR1 SGHTA, CDR2 FQGNSA. This CDR3 has 14 residues. CDR3 bases: TGTGCCAGCAGCTTAGTTGCTGGGGCCAACGTCCTGACTTTC. It encodes CASSLVAGANVLTF.

The chain uses TRBV5-1 and TRBJ1-2, with a tentative D call TRBD1 (5 bases). The CDR3 sequence is 13 residues long. In germline, CDR1 is SGHRS, CDR2 YFSETQ. V was cut by 4 bases and J by 4 bases, with 11 bases left in between. The CDR3 spells CASSLDRTYGYTF. In DNA, the CDR3 is TGCGCCAGCAGCCTCGACAGAACCTATGGCTACACCTTC.

The rearrangement uses TRBV6-5 and TRBJ2-7; 11 bases agree with TRBD1. V was pared by 5 bases and J by 6 bases, with 6 bases of the junction left unmatched. The germline V gene has CDR1 MNHEY and CDR2 SVGAGI. There are 14 residues in the CDR3. The CDR3 region is CASSNPGQGGEQYF. The DNA for the CDR3 is TGTGCCAGCAGTAACCCGGGACAGGGGGGCGAGCAGTACTTC.

J is TRBJ1-5 and V is TRBV7-8; D might be TRBD1 (5 bases). The germline CDR1 and CDR2 sequences are SGHVS and FQNEAQ. V was shortened by 5 bases and J by 2 bases, with 16 bases between the two germline ends. CDR3 length: 16 residues. The CDR3 sequence is CASSPTRASGNQPQHF. DNA of the CDR3: TGTGCCAGCAGCCCCACCAGGGCAAGTGGCAATCAGCCCCAGCATTTT.

CDR3 sequence reads: CASTNLGGYGYTF. The CDR3 DNA follows: TGTGCCAGCACCAATTTGGGCGGTTATGGCTACACCTTC. V gene TRBV9 combines with J gene TRBJ1-2; the D is unclear. The V end was cut by 6 bases, the J end by 5 bases, with 14 bases between. The CDR3 loop spans 13 amino acids. Germline V lookup: CDR1 SGDLS, CDR2 YYNGEE.

The CDR3 region has the DNA TGTGCCAGCAGCTTACAACCAGATAGGATTAATGAAAAACTGTTTTTT. As protein: CASSLQPDRINEKLFF. The chain employs TRBV7-6 and TRBJ1-4, with D uncertain. V was trimmed by 2 bases and J by 4 bases, leaving 14 bases between them. This CDR3 spans 16 amino acids. Germline CDR1 SGHVS, CDR2 FNYEAQ.

The rearrangement links TRBV7-8 to TRBJ2-7; TRBD2 agrees at 10 bases. TRBJ2-4 matches the DNA end more closely, so the J call is doubtful. The CDR3 totals 18 residues. Germline V gene data show CDR1 as SGHVS and CDR2 as FQNEAQ. The CDR3, as DNA: TGTGCCAGCAGCCTTCCTTATGGGGCCCCTAGCGGGGGAAACATTCAGTACTTC. Translated: CASSLPYGAPSGGNIQYF.

V gene TRBV19 combines with J gene TRBJ2-1, with 9 bases matching TRBD1. The CDR3 contains 16 residues. J lost 5 bases, V lost 3 bases, and 8 bases had no gene match. Germline CDR1 LNHDA, CDR2 SQIVND (reference sequence). CDR3: CASSISGTGPNNEQFF. CDR3 in DNA: TGTGCCAGTAGTATTTCCGGGACAGGGCCGAACAATGAGCAGTTCTTC. The whole variable domain, remainder taken from reference TRBV19 and TRBJ2-1, is DGGITQSPKYLFRKEGQNVTLSCEQNLNHDAMYWYRQDPGQGLRLIYYSQIVNDFQKGDIAEGYSVSREKKESFPLTVTSAQKNPTAFYLCASSISGTGPNNEQFFGPGTRLTVL.

The chain couples TRBV9 to TRBJ2-1; D call uncertain. V dropped 4 bases and J dropped 2 bases, with 13 bases sitting between them. This CDR3 has 15 residues. Germline V CDR1 and CDR2: SGDLS, YYNGEE. The CDR3: CASSRDGSAYNEQFF. The CDR3 nucleotides are TGTGCCAGCAGCCGTGACGGCTCGGCCTACAATGAGCAGTTCTTC.

V and J are TRBV30 and TRBJ2-3; 12 nucleotides match TRBD2. The V segment lost 6 bases and the J segment 3 bases; nucleotides outside the gene matches: 1. CDR1 and CDR2 from the germline V gene are GTSNPN and SVGIG (reference sequence). The CDR3 is 13 residues long. The CDR3 sequence: CACGTSGTDTQYF. For the CDR3, the DNA is TGTGCCTGCGGGACTAGCGGGACAGATACGCAGTATTTT.

The chain recombines TRBV21-1 with TRBJ1-5; the table's D gene call, TRBD1, was not cross checked with the DNA. TRBV21-1 is a pseudogene locus. CDR3 length equals 17 residues. The CDR3 spells CASSKVEEDRSNQPQHF. CDR3 bases: TGTGCCAGCAGCAAAGTAGAGGAGGACAGGTCAAATCAGCCCCAGCATTTT.

CDR3 in DNA: TGTGCCAGCAGGGGATCCGGGATATATGGCTACACCTTC. Protein sequence: CASRGSGIYGYTF. The chain recombines TRBV6-1 with TRBJ1-2; D is ambiguous. This CDR3 is 13 amino acids long. Germline V gene sequence: CDR1 MNHNS, CDR2 SASEGT. Deletions cut 6 bases from V and 5 bases from J, with 13 bases between.

The chain carries TRBV18 and TRBJ1-2; maybe TRBD1 (6 bases). V was trimmed by 4 bases and J by 4 bases, leaving 22 bases between them. Germline V lookup: CDR1 KGHSH, CDR2 LQKENI. This CDR3 region has 17 residues. The CDR3 sequence: CASSRGAPGGDSYGYTF. The DNA of the CDR3 is TGTGCCAGCTCACGAGGGGCCCCGGGGGGCGACTCCTATGGCTACACCTTC.